The sequence of this T cell receptor (beta chain) was determined in a study of technical replicates of blood from several donors. The sample holds one count of this clone. Sequencing used immunoSEQ multiplex PCR; TCRdb keeps in-frame clones, though not all of them. The repertoire holds tens of thousands of clones, with around 94% as singletons. The CDR3 spans 13 residues. Trimming took off 3 bases at V and 4 bases at J, with 9 bases between the two ends. Germline assignment: CDR1 LNHDA and CDR2 SQIVND (reference sequence). The TCR comes from a human donor in good health. The sequencing input was T cells isolated from PBMCs. The chain has TRBV19 and TRBJ1-2, with a weak D call TRBD1 (5 bases). CDR3 nucleotides: TGTGCCAGTAGTATGACAGCTCCCTATGGCTACACCTTC. It translates to CASSMTAPYGYTF.